Included here is one T cell receptor beta chain sequence, with context. Its matching antigen is unknown. These data are taken from a study of CXCR3-negative and CXCR3-positive naive CD8 T cells. General study results and limits: CXCR3-expressing naive cells carried TRB CDR3s more hydrophobic than those of CXCR3-negative naive cells.

The TRB libraries of cDNA were built by UMI-labeled 5' RACE. With the 5' RACE reads reprocessed, TCRdb shows one record per CDR3 protein and no DNA. Its table lists roughly 55,000 distinct CDR3 sequences. Per the germline V gene, CDR1 is SGDLS and CDR2 is YYNGEE. The CDR3 is 15 residues long. The chain recombines TRBV9 with TRBJ2-1; TCRdb selects TRBD1, and the lack of DNA leaves this call unchecked. The sequencing sample was made of naive CXCR3+ CD8+ T cells from blood. Subset of the sample: CD45RO-CCR7+CD27+CD95- naive CD8+ T cells expressing CXCR3 (TNR3+). The clonotype was recovered from a human donor in good health. Some clones in this sample may be carry-over from other donors' samples. CDR3 protein: CASSLDGGNGNEQFF.